The rows below give T cell receptor beta chains drawn from one sample of a study of blood T cell repertoires in COVID-19. Using immunoSEQ multiplex PCR, the repertoire was profiled, and TCRdb retains in-frame clones only, with some absent. The sample records roughly 400,000 clones, around nine tenths being singletons. The sequenced sample consisted of PBMCs or T cells enriched from blood (not recorded which). The receptors were sampled from a woman aged 25 to 39 who had recovered from COVID-19. Each CDR3 is given with its conserved first and last residue. D genes are given only for firm matches. Not every row has a clone size; where given, it reads once, few, many or a size class.

>TRBV7-8|TRBJ2-2|TRBD2|NA
CASSARTSGISTGELFF
TGTGCCAGCAGCGCTCGGACTAGCGGGATTTCTACCGGGGAGCTGTTTTTT
>TRBV28|TRBJ1-1|NA|NA
CASSLFGQQGAFF
TGTGCCAGCAGTTTATTTGGCCAACAGGGAGCTTTCTTT
>TRBV28|TRBJ1-5|NA|NA
CASRPAGEWQPQHF
TGTGCCAGCAGGCCCGCAGGGGAATGGCAGCCCCAGCATTTT
>TRBV5-6|TRBJ1-3|NA|NA
CASSPGRPNSGNTIYF
TGTGCCAGCAGCCCGGGTCGGCCTAACTCTGGAAACACCATATATTTT
>TRBV28|TRBJ1-3|NA|NA
CASSLWTARRNTIYF
TGTGCCAGCAGTTTATGGACGGCGCGGAGAAACACCATATATTTT
>TRBV2|TRBJ2-1|NA|NA
CASSRRVHEQFF
TGTGCCAGCAGTCGCAGGGTCCATGAGCAGTTCTTC
>TRBV27|TRBJ2-3|TRBD2|NA
CASSSPLAGGATDTQYF
TGTGCCAGCAGTTCCCCCTTAGCGGGGGGGGCTACAGATACGCAGTATTTT
>TRBV24-1|TRBJ1-2|TRBD1|NA
CATSTGQGFGYTF
TGTGCCACCAGTACCGGACAGGGGTTTGGCTACACCTTC
>TRBV4-3|TRBJ1-2|NA|NA
CASSQDSMGPGRNYGYTF
TGCGCCAGCAGCCAAGATAGTATGGGGCCGGGGAGGAACTATGGCTACACCTTC
>TRBV5-4|TRBJ1-2|NA|NA
CASGRGGDYGYTF
TGTGCCAGCGGGAGAGGAGGGGACTATGGCTACACCTTC
>TRBV28|TRBJ1-6|NA|few
CASTNQVANSPLHF
TGTGCCAGCACCAACCAGGTTGCGAATTCACCCCTCCACTTT
>TRBV2|TRBJ1-2|NA|NA
CASSERQLYGYTF
TGTGCCAGCAGTGAGAGGCAGCTCTATGGCTACACCTTC
>TRBV7-2|TRBJ2-7|NA|NA
CASSLGHPQGGYEQYF
TGTGCCAGCAGCTTGGGACACCCTCAAGGAGGCTACGAGCAGTACTTC
>TRBV4-1|TRBJ1-4|NA|NA
CASSQVAGASNEKLFF
TGCGCCAGCAGCCAAGTTGCGGGGGCGTCTAATGAAAAACTGTTTTTT
>TRBV2|TRBJ2-2|NA|NA
CASSYDGELFF
TGTGCCAGCAGCTATGACGGGGAGCTGTTTTTT
>TRBV7-9|TRBJ1-1|NA|NA
CASRFRRDTEAFF
TGTGCCAGCAGATTTAGGAGGGACACTGAAGCTTTCTTT
>TRBV7-8|TRBJ1-5|TRBD1|NA
CASSLAGQGDQPQHF
TGTGCCAGCAGCTTAGCGGGACAGGGGGATCAGCCCCAGCATTTT
>TRBV14|TRBJ1-6|NA|NA
CASSRRGIYNSPLHF
TGTGCCAGCAGCCGCAGGGGTATTTATAATTCACCCCTCCACTTT
>TRBV19|TRBJ2-7|TRBD2|NA
CASSIDRGLASGSAFIREDEQYF
TGTGCCAGTAGTATAGACAGGGGGCTTGCTAGCGGGAGTGCCTTCATAAGGGAGGACGAGCAGTACTTC
>TRBV7-3|TRBJ2-1|NA|NA
CASSLSRLANEQFF
TGTGCCAGCAGCTTAAGTCGGCTAGCCAATGAGCAGTTCTTC
>TRBV6-4|TRBJ1-2|NA|NA
CANPRGRGAYGYTF
TGTGCCAACCCAAGGGGCAGGGGAGCCTATGGCTACACCTTC
>TRBV9|TRBJ2-3|TRBD2|NA
CASSSPSGLLDSDTQYF
TGTGCCAGCAGCTCCCCTAGCGGGCTCCTAGATTCAGATACGCAGTATTTT
>TRBV6-5|TRBJ1-2|TRBD1|NA
CASSRTGVYGYTF
TGTGCCAGCAGCCGAACAGGGGTCTATGGCTACACCTTC
>TRBV24-1|TRBJ2-2|TRBD1|few
CATSEHGTGHTGELFF
TGTGCCACCAGTGAGCACGGGACAGGGCACACCGGGGAGCTGTTTTTT
>TRBV3-1/TRBV3-2|TRBJ1-5|NA|NA
CASSPTTGQPQHF
TGTGCCAGCAGCCCGACTACGGGTCAGCCCCAGCATTTT
>TRBV2|TRBJ1-5|NA|NA
CASRMMVGDNQPQHF
TGTGCCAGCAGGATGATGGTTGGAGACAATCAGCCCCAGCATTTT
>TRBV11-2|TRBJ1-2|NA|NA
CASSLGAGVEGYTF
TGTGCCAGCAGCTTAGGCGCAGGGGTCGAGGGCTACACCTTC
>TRBV7-9|TRBJ2-7|TRBD1|NA
CASSNDRGSSYEQYF
TGTGCCAGCAGCAACGACAGGGGAAGCTCCTACGAGCAGTACTTC
>TRBV2|TRBJ2-2|TRBD2|NA
CASSGGLAGVEKNTGELFF
TGTGCCAGCAGTGGTGGACTAGCGGGGGTAGAAAAGAACACCGGGGAGCTGTTTTTT
>TRBV15|TRBJ1-4|TRBD1|NA
CATQDRANEKLFF
TGTGCCACCCAAGACAGGGCGAATGAAAAACTGTTTTTT
>TRBV27|TRBJ2-5|NA|NA
CASSSIPLQGGQETQYF
TGTGCCAGCAGTTCCATCCCCTTACAGGGAGGGCAAGAGACCCAGTACTTC
>TRBV19|TRBJ2-7|NA|NA
CASSGPGYYEQYF
TGTGCCAGTAGCGGGCCGGGATACTACGAGCAGTACTTC
>TRBV5-4|TRBJ1-1|NA|NA
CASSPGGIEAFF
TGTGCCAGCAGCCCGGGGGGGATTGAAGCTTTCTTT
>TRBV19|TRBJ1-2|TRBD1|NA
CASRTGTGPYGYTF
TGTGCCAGTAGAACCGGGACAGGGCCCTATGGCTACACCTTC
>TRBV7-9|TRBJ2-7|TRBD2|NA
CASTPPTSGSYEQYF
TGTGCCAGCACACCCCCGACTAGCGGGAGCTACGAGCAGTACTTC
>TRBV28|TRBJ1-3|NA|once
CASSPPGDIGNTIYF
TGTGCCAGCAGTCCCCCCGGGGACATTGGAAACACCATATATTTT
>TRBV4-2|TRBJ1-6|TRBD1|NA
CASSQDPPGTGTWGSPLHF
TGTGCCAGCAGCCAAGATCCACCAGGGACAGGAACCTGGGGTTCACCCCTCCACTTT
>TRBV30|TRBJ1-1|NA|NA
CACRTADTYTEAFF
TGTGCCTGCCGTACAGCGGATACGTACACTGAAGCTTTCTTT
>TRBV9|TRBJ2-1|TRBD2|once
CASSVGLADYNEQFF
TGTGCCAGCAGCGTAGGACTAGCTGACTACAATGAGCAGTTCTTC
>TRBV7-2|TRBJ1-1|NA|NA
CASSLMAGSNTEAFF
TGTGCCAGCAGCTTAATGGCAGGATCGAACACTGAAGCTTTCTTT
>TRBV7-9|TRBJ1-1|NA|few
CASSLRDGDTEAFF
TGTGCCAGCAGCCTCAGGGATGGTGACACTGAAGCTTTCTTT
>TRBV5-1|TRBJ1-2|TRBD1|NA
CASSSGTGGANGYTF
TGCGCCAGCAGCTCCGGGACAGGGGGCGCGAATGGCTACACCTTC
>TRBV23-1|TRBJ1-1|NA|NA
CASSDTEAFF
TGCGCCAGCTCGGACACTGAAGCTTTCTTT
>TRBV30|TRBJ2-7|NA|NA
CAWEMGSGTLEQYF
TGTGCCTGGGAGATGGGTAGCGGAACCTTAGAGCAGTACTTC
>TRBV27|TRBJ2-2|TRBD2|once
CASRSSGGVGTGELFF
TGTGCCAGCCGATCTAGCGGGGGTGTAGGCACCGGGGAGCTGTTTTTT
>TRBV19|TRBJ1-5|NA|NA
CASSIGGHLIMEPQHF
TGTGCCAGTAGTATAGGGGGACACCTCATTATGGAGCCCCAGCATTTT